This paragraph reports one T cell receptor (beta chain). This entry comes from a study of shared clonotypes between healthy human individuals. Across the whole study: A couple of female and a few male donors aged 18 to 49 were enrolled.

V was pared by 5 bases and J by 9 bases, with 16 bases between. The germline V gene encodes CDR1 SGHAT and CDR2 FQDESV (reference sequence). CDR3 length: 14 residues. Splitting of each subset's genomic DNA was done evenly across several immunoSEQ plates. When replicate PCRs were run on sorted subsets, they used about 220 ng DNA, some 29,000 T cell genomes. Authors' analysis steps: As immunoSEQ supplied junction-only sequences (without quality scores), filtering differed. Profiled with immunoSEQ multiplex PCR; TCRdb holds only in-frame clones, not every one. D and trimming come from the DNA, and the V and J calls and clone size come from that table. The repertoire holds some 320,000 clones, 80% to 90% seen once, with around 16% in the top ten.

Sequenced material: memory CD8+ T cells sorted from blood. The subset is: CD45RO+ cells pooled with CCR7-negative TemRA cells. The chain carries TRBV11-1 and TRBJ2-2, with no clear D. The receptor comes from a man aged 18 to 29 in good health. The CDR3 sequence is CASSVRTSGRELFF. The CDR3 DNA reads TGTGCCAGCAGCGTCCGGACGAGTGGTCGGGAGCTGTTTTTT.